The subject of this entry is one T cell receptor beta chain. The entry originates in a study of T cell changes during pregnancy in multiple sclerosis. Clones were read by immunoSEQ multiplex PCR, and TCRdb kept only the in-frame ones, dropping some. The sample consists of about 81,000 clones, around 93% of them appearing once. This CDR3 region has 15 residues. Trimming left V 3 bases short and J 1 base short, with 13 bases between. CDR1 and CDR2 from the germline V gene are SGHDT and YYEEEE. The sequence derives from a female donor with multiple sclerosis, enrolled in a pregnancy study. The genes are TRBV5-6 and TRBJ1-1; D is possibly TRBD1 (6 bases). The sequencing here drew on peripheral blood, taken in the third trimester of pregnancy. The CDR3 loop reads CASSSPGHPNTEAFF. The CDR3 DNA reads as TGTGCCAGCAGCTCCCCGGGACACCCGAACACTGAAGCTTTCTTT.